This T cell receptor beta chain appears in the sequencing data of a study of T-cell reconstitution after alpha-beta-depleted transplantation in children. Study conclusions and caveats: Reportedly, roughly two months post-transplant, alpha-beta T cells arose from several hundred expanded graft clones. Most T-cell counts and diversity one year after the transplant came from T cells that were newly produced. Recipient T cells and thymic progenitors that survived were the source of the high TCRbeta diversity seen at day 60 in some patients.

The TCRbeta library was prepared with unique molecular identifiers. Using its own MiXCR run on the PCR reads, TCRdb lists one record per CDR3 protein. The sample includes about 250,000 distinct CDR3 sequences, roughly a quarter seen only once; the top ten take 4.5% to 5.5%. Only a few counts were recorded for this clonotype. Its target is unknown. The TCR was taken from a female patient aged 2-10 years who had a stem cell transplant for congenital amegakaryocytic thrombocytopenia, so the T cells may come from the graft donor. The sequencing here drew on PBMCs, mostly from graft donor cells, taken 360 days after TCRalphabeta/CD19-depleted stem cell transplant.

This chain's CDR3 is CASSFPAKGTGELFF. CDR3 coding DNA: TGTGCCAGCAGTTTCCCAGCGAAGGGGACCGGGGAGCTGTTTTTT. This chain uses TRBV12-3 or TRBV12-4 with TRBJ2-2; maybe TRBD1 (5 bases). CDR3 size: 15 residues. Trimming shortened V by 3 bases and J by 5 bases, and 13 bases separated the two germline ends.